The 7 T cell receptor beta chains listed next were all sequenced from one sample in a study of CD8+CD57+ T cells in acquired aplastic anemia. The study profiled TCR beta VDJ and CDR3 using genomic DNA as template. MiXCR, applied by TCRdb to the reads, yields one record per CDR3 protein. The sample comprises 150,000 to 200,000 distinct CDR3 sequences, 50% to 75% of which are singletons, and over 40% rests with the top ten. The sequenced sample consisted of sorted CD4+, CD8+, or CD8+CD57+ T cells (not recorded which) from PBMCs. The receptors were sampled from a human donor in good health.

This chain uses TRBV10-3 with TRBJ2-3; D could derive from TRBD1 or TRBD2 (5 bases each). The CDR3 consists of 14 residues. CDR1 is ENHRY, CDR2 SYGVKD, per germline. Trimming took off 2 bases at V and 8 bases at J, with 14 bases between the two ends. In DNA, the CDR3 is TGTGCCATCAGTGAGGCACAGGTTCGGGGTACGCAGTATTTT. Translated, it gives CAISEAQVRGTQYF.

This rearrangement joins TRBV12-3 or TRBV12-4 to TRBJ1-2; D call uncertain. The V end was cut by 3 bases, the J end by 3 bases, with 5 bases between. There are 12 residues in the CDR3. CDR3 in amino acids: CASSFGDYGYTF. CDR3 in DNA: TGTGCCAGCAGTTTTGGGGACTATGGCTACACCTTC.

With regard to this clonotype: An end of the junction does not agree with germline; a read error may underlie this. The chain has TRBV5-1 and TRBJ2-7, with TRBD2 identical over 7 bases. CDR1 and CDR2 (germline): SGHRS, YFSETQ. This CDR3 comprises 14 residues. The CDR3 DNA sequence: TGTGCCAGCAGCGTAGGAGCGGGACGAGGGAAGCAGTACTTC. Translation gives CASSVGAGRGKQYF.

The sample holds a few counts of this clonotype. DNA for the CDR3: TGTGCCAGCAGTGAAGGTAGCGGGAGGAATAATGAGCAGTTCTTC. As protein: CASSEGSGRNNEQFF. The V call is TRBV6-1, the J call TRBJ2-1; TRBD2 agrees at 10 bases. The CDR3 is made up of 15 amino acids. Per the germline V gene, CDR1 is MNHNS and CDR2 is SASEGT. V lost 1 base and J lost 7; bases outside the gene matches: 4.

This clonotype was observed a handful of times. CDR3 sequence: CAISAGGLPYEQYF. The DNA of the CDR3 is TGTGCCATCTCGGCGGGAGGGCTACCCTACGAGCAGTACTTC. The genes are TRBV10-3 and TRBJ2-7; the match to TRBD2 covers 9 bases. V trimming: 8 bases; J trimming: 2 bases; junction bases outside the gene matches: 7. The CDR3 is made up of 14 amino acids. Germline CDR1 ENHRY, CDR2 SYGVKD.

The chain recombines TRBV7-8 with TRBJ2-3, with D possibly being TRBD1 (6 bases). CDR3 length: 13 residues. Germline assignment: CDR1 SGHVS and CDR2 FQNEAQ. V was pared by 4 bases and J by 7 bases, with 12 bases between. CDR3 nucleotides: TGTGCCAGCAGCTCCACAGGGACAAATACGCAGTATTTT. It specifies CASSSTGTNTQYF.

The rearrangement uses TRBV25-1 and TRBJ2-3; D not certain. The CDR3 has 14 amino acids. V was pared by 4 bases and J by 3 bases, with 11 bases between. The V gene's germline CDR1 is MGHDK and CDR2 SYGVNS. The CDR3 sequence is CASSGLYGTDTQYF. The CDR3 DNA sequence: TGTGCCAGCAGTGGACTGTATGGGACAGATACGCAGTATTTT.